This T cell receptor beta chain was sequenced during a study of molecular identifiers for immune sequencing clone quantification. Findings and caveats of the study: Under 1% of molecules in naive cells, but over 98% of effector molecules, belonged to clones above 20 RNA copies.

On this clonotype: The antigen is unknown. At one end, the junction sequence differs from germline, possibly due to a read error.

CDR1 SGHDT and CDR2 YYEEEE come from the germline V gene. The CDR3 sequence is 14 residues long. TCR libraries were built in bulk with a published protocol and specific TCR primers. MiXCR, applied by TCRdb to the PCR reads, yields one record per CDR3 protein. The sample lists roughly 100,000 distinct CDR3 sequences, less than 35% occurring once. Source material: naive CD8+ T cells from blood, with Jurkat cell RNA spiked in. Subset in this sample: FACS-sorted CD8+CD4-CCR7+CD45RA+ naive T cells. The receptor's source is a human donor in good health. Some libraries in this study had Jurkat cell RNA spiked in. V is TRBV5-6 and J is TRBJ2-7, with D possibly TRBD1 on 5 matching bases. Here the CDR3 DNA reads TGTGCCAGCAGCCTCCTACAGGACCCCTACGAGCAGGACTTC. Translating gives CASSLLQDPYEQDF.